This T cell receptor (beta chain) was sequenced for a study of post-analysis software for immune sequencing data. Study as a whole: Both relapsing-remitting and secondary progressive multiple sclerosis featured among the disease courses, as did progressive-relapsing multiple sclerosis. Findings and caveats of the study: About 5 TRBV segments occurring more often in patients than controls included TRBV5-6, TRBV5-1 and TRBV20-1. Normalized Chao1 diversity in multiple sclerosis patients fell significantly below that of controls.

Trimming stripped 4 bases from V and 3 bases from J, with 17 bases between. CDR3 size: 15 residues. Germline V gives CDR1 SGHRS, CDR2 YFSETQ. The TCR beta cDNA libraries contained unique molecular identifiers. A single record per CDR3 protein comes from TCRdb applying MiXCR to the PCR reads. The data hold 750,000 to 950,000 distinct CDR3 sequences, with roughly half observed a single time. Note on this clonotype: Its antigen is undetermined.

The TCR originated in a girl aged 5-17 years with multiple sclerosis. The sequenced material came from blood. This rearrangement joins TRBV5-1 to TRBJ2-7; D is perhaps TRBD1 (6 bases). CDR3 nucleotide sequence: TGCGCCAGCAGCCGTTCCCAGGGGACCATCTACGAGCAGTACTTC. As protein: CASSRSQGTIYEQYF.